Presented here are 20 T cell receptor beta chains from one specimen sequenced in a study of blood T cell repertoires in COVID-19. This table comes from immunoSEQ multiplex PCR, and its TCRdb copy is limited to in-frame clones, with some not included. In the table there are 85,000 to 130,000 clones, over 60% of which are singletons. Input material: peripheral blood. The receptors come from an older man with COVID-19, enrolled during active disease.

In nucleotides, the CDR3 is TGTGCCTGGAGCGCAGGCAAAGACTACGAGCAGTACTTC. Translation: CAWSAGKDYEQYF. The chain couples TRBV30 to TRBJ2-7; D is ambiguous. V was trimmed by 3 bases and J by 3 bases, leaving 12 bases between them. The CDR3 extends over 13 amino acids. Germline values: CDR1 GTSNPN, CDR2 SVGIG (reference sequence). The full variable domain, completed using reference TRBV30 and TRBJ2-7, is SQTIHQWPATLVQPVGSPLSLECTVEGTSNPNLYWYRQAAGRGLQLLFYSVGIGQISSEVPQNLSASRPQDRQFILSSKKLLLSDSGFYLCAWSAGKDYEQYFGPGTRLTVT.

The rearrangement links TRBV2 to TRBJ2-1; a possible D gene is TRBD1 (5 bases). CDR3 length: 13 amino acids. Trimming pared 6 bases from V and 4 bases from J, leaving 10 bases between. Germline lookup yields CDR1 SNHLY and CDR2 FYNNEI. DNA for the CDR3: TGTGCCAGCAGGTTAGGGGAATACAATGAGCAGTTCTTC. It specifies CASRLGEYNEQFF.

This chain joins TRBV7-2 and TRBJ2-5; TRBD2 is a possible D gene (7 bases). The CDR3 totals 18 residues. Germline loops: CDR1 SGHTA, CDR2 FQGNSA. Trimming left V 6 bases short and J 3 bases short, with 26 bases between. The CDR3 sequence: CASRPGGRGSLTKETQYF. The CDR3, as DNA: TGTGCCAGCAGACCCGGGGGGAGGGGGTCCCTCACTAAAGAGACCCAGTACTTC.

The V and J genes are TRBV25-1 and TRBJ1-1; D is unresolved. Germline loops: CDR1 MGHDK, CDR2 SYGVNS. V gave up 4 bases and J gave up 1 base, with 10 bases separating them. The CDR3 has 14 residues. The CDR3 loop reads CASSALTENTEAFF. CDR3 DNA sequence: TGTGCCAGCAGTGCTCTTACAGAGAACACTGAAGCTTTCTTT.

The chain employs TRBV15 and TRBJ2-1; 11 bases are a match to TRBD1. The CDR3 contains 15 residues. From germline, CDR1 is LNHNV and CDR2 YYDKDF (reference sequence). The J segment lost 7 bases and the V segment lost 1 base, leaving 3 bases of the junction unmatched. The CDR3 loop is CATSRGDRGRNEQFF. The CDR3 DNA reads as TGTGCCACCAGCAGAGGGGACAGGGGGAGGAATGAGCAGTTCTTC.

This clone has more than one count but fewer than ten. The V and J genes are TRBV7-3 and TRBJ2-5, with 7 bases that match TRBD1. The CDR3 is made up of 13 amino acids. Per the germline V gene, CDR1 is SGHTA and CDR2 is FQGTGA. V lost 5 bases and J lost 1; bases outside the gene matches: 1. The CDR3 loop is CASSRDSQETQYF. The CDR3 DNA reads TGTGCCAGCAGCCGGGACAGCCAAGAGACCCAGTACTTC.

Comments on this clone: A read error may account for a junction end that differs from germline. V and J are TRBV6-6 and TRBJ1-2; D not certain. This CDR3 comprises 11 residues. Germline V gene data show CDR1 as MNHNY and CDR2 as SVGAGI (reference sequence). Here the CDR3 DNA reads TGTGCCAGCACCGACGCGGGAGAAGTAGTCTTC. Translation: CASTDAGEVVF.

The chain joins TRBV20-1 to TRBJ2-7, with 8 nucleotides matching TRBD1. CDR1 is DFQATT, CDR2 SNEGSKA, per germline (reference sequence). V gave up 3 bases and J gave up 6 bases; unmatched junction bases: 13. The CDR3 is 15 amino acids. CDR3 DNA sequence: TGCAGTGCTAGTAGTCTCCAGGGGGCTAAGGGCGAGCAGTACTTC. Amino acid sequence: CSASSLQGAKGEQYF.

The chain is built from TRBV29-1 and TRBJ1-6; D is undetermined. The CDR3 has 13 amino acids. With 6 bases removed from V and 8 bases from J, the gap between germline ends came to 14 bases. From germline, CDR1 is SQVTM and CDR2 ANQGSEA. CDR3 DNA sequence: TGCAGCGTAGCGGCCGAGGCCCATTCACCCCTCCACTTT. Protein product: CSVAAEAHSPLHF.

The V gene is TRBV13, the J gene TRBJ1-2, with D perhaps TRBD1 (6 bases). Germline-derived CDR1 and CDR2 are PRHDT and FYEKMQ (reference sequence). V shed 2 bases and J shed 5 bases, with 15 bases lying between them. The CDR3 length is 15 residues. The CDR3 DNA is TGTGCCAGCAGCTTAAACAGGGCCGACGTTTATGGCTACACCTTC. It is translated as CASSLNRADVYGYTF.

Worth noting for this clone: This sample includes further DNA sequences coding for the same CDR3. The chain uses TRBV9 and TRBJ2-1; 11 bases are shared with TRBD2. V shed 0 bases and J 4 bases; nucleotides not matched to a gene: 0. This CDR3 is 15 amino acids long. Germline CDR1 is SGDLS and CDR2 is YYNGEE. CDR3 sequence (DNA): TGTGCCAGCAGCGTAGGGACTAGCGGGTACAATGAGCAGTTCTTC. Its protein is CASSVGTSGYNEQFF.

The rearrangement joins TRBV10-3 to TRBJ2-2, with 11 nucleotides matching TRBD2. The CDR3 runs to 14 residues. Germline V gene data show CDR1 as ENHRY and CDR2 as SYGVKD. Losses at the gene ends were 5 bases for V and 5 bases for J; bases not matched to a gene: 1. This CDR3 is CAISRLAGTGELFF. CDR3 nucleotides: TGTGCCATCAGTCGACTAGCGGGAACCGGGGAGCTGTTTTTT.

The rearrangement joins TRBV5-6 to TRBJ2-7, with D uncertain. This CDR3 has 12 amino acids. Germline CDR1 is SGHDT and CDR2 is YYEEEE. V lost 0 bases to trimming and J lost 4 bases, with 5 bases between them. Here the CDR3 DNA reads TGTGCCAGCAGCTTGGTAGAATACGAGCAGTACTTC. Encoded protein: CASSLVEYEQYF.

V is TRBV15 and J is TRBJ2-7; 11 bases align to TRBD2. Germline V gives CDR1 LNHNV, CDR2 YYDKDF (reference sequence). The CDR3 is made up of 20 amino acids. Germline trimming cut 1 base from V and 2 bases from J; bases unmatched to any gene: 16. The CDR3 here is CATSRGALAGGPLLPYEQYF. In DNA form, the CDR3 reads TGTGCCACCAGCAGAGGGGCCTTAGCGGGAGGGCCCCTATTGCCCTACGAGCAGTACTTC.

The rearrangement joins TRBV9 to TRBJ2-1; D might be TRBD2 (6 bases). The germline V gene has CDR1 SGDLS and CDR2 YYNGEE. Between the trimmed V and J ends, which lost 4 bases and 5 bases, there was a span of 19 bases. The CDR3 consists of 16 residues. The CDR3 DNA sequence: TGTGCCAGCAGCCCCCTGGGGACTTGGAAGAACAATGAGCAGTTCTTC. It yields the protein CASSPLGTWKNNEQFF.

This clone was detected a few times. This chain uses TRBV21-1 with TRBJ1-5; the D segment call TRBD1 is taken from the table without a DNA check. TRBV21-1 is classified as a pseudogene. The CDR3 is 15 amino acids. The CDR3: CASSITGRPNQPQHF. CDR3 bases: TGTGCCAGCAGCATAACAGGGAGACCCAATCAGCCCCAGCATTTT.

The V gene is TRBV7-2, the J gene TRBJ2-7; weak D call: TRBD2 (5 bases). Trimming removed 5 bases from V and 4 bases from J, with 12 bases in between. CDR1 is SGHTA and CDR2 is FQGNSA in the germline V gene. The CDR3 has 13 residues. The CDR3 sequence is CASSASLGYEQYF. For the CDR3, the DNA is TGTGCCAGCAGCGCTAGCCTCGGTTACGAGCAGTACTTC.

The rearrangement uses TRBV4-3 and TRBJ2-7; 8 bases align to TRBD2. The CDR3 has 16 amino acids. V trimming: 0 bases; J trimming: 2 bases; junction bases outside the gene matches: 6. Germline V gene sequence: CDR1 LGHNA, CDR2 YSLEER. The CDR3 region has the DNA TGCGCCAGCAGCCAAGATGCGACTAGCGAGGCCTACGAGCAGTACTTC. This encodes CASSQDATSEAYEQYF.

V usage is TRBV5-6 and J usage is TRBJ2-5, with 9 bases identical to TRBD1. Trimming at V came to 3 bases and at J to 5 bases, leaving 8 bases not matched to a gene. CDR1 SGHDT and CDR2 YYEEEE come from the germline V gene. CDR3 size: 15 residues. CDR3 nucleotide sequence: TGTGCCAGCAGCTCAAAACAGGGGGCTTGGGAGACCCAGTACTTC. Translation gives CASSSKQGAWETQYF.

This clone has just one count. This chain joins TRBV5-6 and TRBJ1-2; D not resolved. CDR3 length: 11 amino acids. Germline-derived CDR1 and CDR2 are SGHDT and YYEEEE. V was clipped by 3 bases and J by 8 bases, with 8 bases between them. The CDR3 is CASSSLLGYTF. The DNA for the CDR3 is TGTGCCAGCAGCTCTTTGTTGGGCTACACCTTC.